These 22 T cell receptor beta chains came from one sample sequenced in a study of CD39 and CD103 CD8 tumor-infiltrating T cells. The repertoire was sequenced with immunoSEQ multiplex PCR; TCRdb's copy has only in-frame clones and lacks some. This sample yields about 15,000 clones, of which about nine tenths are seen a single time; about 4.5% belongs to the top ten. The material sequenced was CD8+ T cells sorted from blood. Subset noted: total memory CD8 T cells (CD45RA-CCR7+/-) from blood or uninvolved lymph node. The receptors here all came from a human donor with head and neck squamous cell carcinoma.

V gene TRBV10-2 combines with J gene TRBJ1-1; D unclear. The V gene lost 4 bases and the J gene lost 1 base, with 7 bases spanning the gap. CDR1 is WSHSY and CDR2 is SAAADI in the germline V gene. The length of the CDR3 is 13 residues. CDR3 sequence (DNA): TGCGCCAGCAGTGGGGCAGAGAACACTGAAGCTTTCTTT. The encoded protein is CASSGAENTEAFF.

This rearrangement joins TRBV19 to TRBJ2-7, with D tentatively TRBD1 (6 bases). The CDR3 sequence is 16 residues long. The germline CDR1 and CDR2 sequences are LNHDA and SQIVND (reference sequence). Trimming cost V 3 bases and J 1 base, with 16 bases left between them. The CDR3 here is CASSILTRQGSYEQYF. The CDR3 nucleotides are TGTGCCAGTAGTATCCTCACCCGTCAGGGGTCCTACGAGCAGTACTTC.

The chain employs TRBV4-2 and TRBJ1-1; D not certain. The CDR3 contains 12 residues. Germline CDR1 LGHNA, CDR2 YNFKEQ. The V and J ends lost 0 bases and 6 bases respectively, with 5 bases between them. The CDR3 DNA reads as TGTGCCAGCAGCCAAGAGGGTCCTGAAGCTTTCTTT. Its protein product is CASSQEGPEAFF.

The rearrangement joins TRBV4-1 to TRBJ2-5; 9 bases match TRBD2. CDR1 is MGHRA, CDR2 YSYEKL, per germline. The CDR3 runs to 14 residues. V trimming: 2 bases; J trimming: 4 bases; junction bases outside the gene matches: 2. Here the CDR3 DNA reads TGCGCCAGCAGCCAATGGCGGGGGGGAGAGACCCAGTACTTC. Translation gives CASSQWRGGETQYF.

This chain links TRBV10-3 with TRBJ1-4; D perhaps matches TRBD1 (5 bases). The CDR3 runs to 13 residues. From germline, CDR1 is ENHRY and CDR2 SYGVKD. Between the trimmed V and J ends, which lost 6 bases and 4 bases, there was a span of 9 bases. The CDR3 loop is CAISDDSNEKLFF. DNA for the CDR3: TGTGCCATCAGCGACGACAGTAATGAAAAACTGTTTTTT.

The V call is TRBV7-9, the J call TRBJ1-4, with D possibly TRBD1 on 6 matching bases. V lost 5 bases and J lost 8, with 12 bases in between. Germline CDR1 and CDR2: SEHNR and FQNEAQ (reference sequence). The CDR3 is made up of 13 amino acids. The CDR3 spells CASSPWDTEKLFF. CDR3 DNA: TGTGCCAGCAGCCCGTGGGACACCGAAAAACTGTTTTTT.

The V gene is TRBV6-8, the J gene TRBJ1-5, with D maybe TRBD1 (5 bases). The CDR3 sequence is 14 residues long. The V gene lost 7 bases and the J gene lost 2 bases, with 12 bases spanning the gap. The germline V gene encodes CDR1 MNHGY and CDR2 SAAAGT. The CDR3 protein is CASTGGRGNQPQHF. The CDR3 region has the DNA TGTGCCAGCACGGGGGGGAGGGGCAATCAGCCCCAGCATTTT.

In DNA, the CDR3 is TGTGCCAGCAGCCCGAGGGGGGATGAAGCTTTCTTT. This translates into CASSPRGDEAFF. The chain recombines TRBV7-9 with TRBJ1-1; tentative D call: TRBD1 (6 bases). Trimming stripped 5 bases from V and 7 bases from J, with 11 bases between. The CDR3 covers 12 residues. Germline CDR1 reads SEHNR; CDR2 reads FQNEAQ (reference sequence).

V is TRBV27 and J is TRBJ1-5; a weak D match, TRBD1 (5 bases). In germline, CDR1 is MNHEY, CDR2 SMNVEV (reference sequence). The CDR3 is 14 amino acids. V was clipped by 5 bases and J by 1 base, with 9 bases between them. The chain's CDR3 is CASSQRGSNQPQHF. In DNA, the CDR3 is TGTGCCAGCAGTCAGAGGGGAAGCAATCAGCCCCAGCATTTT.

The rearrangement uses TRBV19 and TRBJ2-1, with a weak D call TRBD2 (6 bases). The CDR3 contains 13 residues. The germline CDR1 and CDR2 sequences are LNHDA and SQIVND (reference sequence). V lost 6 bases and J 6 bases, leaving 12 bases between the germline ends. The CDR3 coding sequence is TGTGCCAGTAGCCCTACCGGGGGCAATGAGCAGTTCTTC. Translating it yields CASSPTGGNEQFF.

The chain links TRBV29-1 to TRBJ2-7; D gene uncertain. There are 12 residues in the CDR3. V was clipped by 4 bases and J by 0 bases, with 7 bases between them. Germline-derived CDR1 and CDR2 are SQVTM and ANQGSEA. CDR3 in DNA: TGCAGCGTTGGCGGCTCCTCCTACGAGCAGTACTTC. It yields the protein CSVGGSSYEQYF.

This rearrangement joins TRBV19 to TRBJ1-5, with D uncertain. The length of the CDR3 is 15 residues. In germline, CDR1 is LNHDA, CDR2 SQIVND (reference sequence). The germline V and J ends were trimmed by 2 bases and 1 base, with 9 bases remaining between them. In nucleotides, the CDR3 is TGTGCCAGTAGTATATGGCCTAGAAGCAATCAGCCCCAGCATTTT. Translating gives CASSIWPRSNQPQHF.

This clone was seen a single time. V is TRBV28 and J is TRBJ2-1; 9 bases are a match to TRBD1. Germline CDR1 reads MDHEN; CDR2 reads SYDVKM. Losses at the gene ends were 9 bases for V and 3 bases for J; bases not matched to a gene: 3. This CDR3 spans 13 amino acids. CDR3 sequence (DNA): TGTGCCAGTAGGGACAGGGACTACAATGAGCAGTTCTTC. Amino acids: CASRDRDYNEQFF.

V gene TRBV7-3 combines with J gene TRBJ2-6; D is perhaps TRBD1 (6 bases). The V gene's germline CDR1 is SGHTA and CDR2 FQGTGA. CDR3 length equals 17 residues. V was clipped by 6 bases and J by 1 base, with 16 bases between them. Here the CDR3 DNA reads TGTGCCAGCAGTCAGGGGCAGGGAGAATCTGGGGCCAACGTCCTGACTTTC. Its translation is CASSQGQGESGANVLTF.

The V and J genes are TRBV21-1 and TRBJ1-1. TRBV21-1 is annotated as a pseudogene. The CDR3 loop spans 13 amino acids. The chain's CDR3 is CASSKVAGAEAFF. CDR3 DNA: TGTGCCAGCAGCAAAGTCGCGGGGGCTGAAGCTTTCTTT.

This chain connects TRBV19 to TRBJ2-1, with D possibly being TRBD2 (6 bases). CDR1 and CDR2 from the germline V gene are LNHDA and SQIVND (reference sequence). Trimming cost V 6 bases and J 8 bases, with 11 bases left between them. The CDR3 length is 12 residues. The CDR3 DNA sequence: TGTGCCAGTAGCCCGGGGGTCCATGAGCAGTTCTTC. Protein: CASSPGVHEQFF.

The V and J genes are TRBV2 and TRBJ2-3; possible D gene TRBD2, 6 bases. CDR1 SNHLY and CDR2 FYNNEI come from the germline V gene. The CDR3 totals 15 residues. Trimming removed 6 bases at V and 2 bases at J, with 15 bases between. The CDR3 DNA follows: TGTGCCAGCAGGTGGGGGGAATACTACACAGATACGCAGTATTTT. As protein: CASRWGEYYTDTQYF.

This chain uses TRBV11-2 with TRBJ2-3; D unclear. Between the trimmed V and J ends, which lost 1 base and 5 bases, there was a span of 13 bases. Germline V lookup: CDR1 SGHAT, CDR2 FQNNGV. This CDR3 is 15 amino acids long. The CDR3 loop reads CASSLVWRKQDTQYF. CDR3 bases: TGTGCCAGCAGCTTAGTTTGGAGAAAGCAAGATACGCAGTATTTT.

The chain's CDR3 is CASSPWTLQMDTEAFF. The CDR3 DNA reads TGTGCCAGCAGCCCCTGGACCCTCCAGATGGACACTGAAGCTTTCTTT. V and J are TRBV7-8 and TRBJ1-1; D gene uncertain. V lost 5 bases and J 3 bases, leaving 19 bases between the germline ends. From germline, CDR1 is SGHVS and CDR2 FQNEAQ. The length of the CDR3 is 16 residues.

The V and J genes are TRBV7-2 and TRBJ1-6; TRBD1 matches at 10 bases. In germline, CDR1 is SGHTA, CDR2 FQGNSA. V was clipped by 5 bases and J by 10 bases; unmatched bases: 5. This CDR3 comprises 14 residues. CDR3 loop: CASSQTGGGSPLHF. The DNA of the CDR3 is TGTGCCAGCAGCCAGACAGGGGGCGGATCACCCCTCCACTTT.

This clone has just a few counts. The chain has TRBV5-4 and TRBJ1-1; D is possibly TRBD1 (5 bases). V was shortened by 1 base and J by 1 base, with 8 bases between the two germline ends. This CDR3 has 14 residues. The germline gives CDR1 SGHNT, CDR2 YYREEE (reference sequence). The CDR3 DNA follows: TGTGCCAGCAGCTTGCAGGGATGGAACACTGAAGCTTTCTTT. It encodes CASSLQGWNTEAFF.

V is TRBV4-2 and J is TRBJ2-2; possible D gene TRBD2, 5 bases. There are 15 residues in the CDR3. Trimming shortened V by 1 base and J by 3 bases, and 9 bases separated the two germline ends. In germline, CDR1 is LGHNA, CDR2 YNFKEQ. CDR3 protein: CASSQVLGDTGELFF. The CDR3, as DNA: TGTGCCAGCAGCCAAGTTTTGGGAGACACCGGGGAGCTGTTTTTT.